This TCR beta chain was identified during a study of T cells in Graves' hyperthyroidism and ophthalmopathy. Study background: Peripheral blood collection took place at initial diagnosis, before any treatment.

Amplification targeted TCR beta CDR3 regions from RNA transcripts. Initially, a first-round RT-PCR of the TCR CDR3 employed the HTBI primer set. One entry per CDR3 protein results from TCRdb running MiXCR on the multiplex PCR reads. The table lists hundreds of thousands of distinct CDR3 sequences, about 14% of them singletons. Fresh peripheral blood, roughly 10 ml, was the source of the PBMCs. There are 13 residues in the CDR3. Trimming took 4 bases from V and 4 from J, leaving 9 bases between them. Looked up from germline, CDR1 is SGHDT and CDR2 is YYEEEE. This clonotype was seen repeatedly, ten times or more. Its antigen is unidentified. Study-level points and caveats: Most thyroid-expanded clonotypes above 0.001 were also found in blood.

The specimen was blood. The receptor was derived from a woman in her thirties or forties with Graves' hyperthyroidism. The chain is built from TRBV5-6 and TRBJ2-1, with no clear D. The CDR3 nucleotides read TGTGCCAGCAGCCCTGCTTTATACAATGAGCAGTTCTTC. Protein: CASSPALYNEQFF.